This T cell receptor (beta chain) was recovered during a study of spatial heterogeneity in lung cancer (dated by TCRdb to the late 2010s). With regard to the full study: Beta-chain transcripts were consistently detected in greater numbers than alpha-chain transcripts, which likely reflects a higher abundance of beta-chain transcripts. In the raw uncorrected reads, each unique combination of TCR and UMI appeared on average more than ten times. At surgery, both alpha and beta chains were TCR-sequenced in roughly 230 tumor regions, approximately 64 matched nontumor lung samples and a few dozen PBMC samples. The study quantitatively compared TCR alpha and beta repertoires across multiple tumor regions, matched nontumor lung and blood in non-small cell lung cancer. Nonsynonymous mutation counts, determined by whole-exome sequencing of tumor tissue, were related to TCR repertoire features.

The paper's findings and limits, for the study overall: Confirming at a functional level the hypothesis that regional TCRs recognize regional mutations was considered to require additional single-cell paired TCR alpha and beta sequencing. Ubiquitous expanded tumor TCRs were detected in blood more often at tumor resection than at routine follow-up.

Sample time point, as interpreted from the label and publication: sample taken at primary tumor resection. Whole RNA extracted from tumor and nontumor lung tissue, or from cryopreserved PBMC samples, was used for TCR sequencing without cell sorting. The donors were some 70 patients from the lung TRACERx cohort who had early-stage, untreated non-small cell lung cancer. Only patients with enough RNA available from two or more tumor regions were chosen for TCR sequencing. The sample holds many counts of this clonotype. Its antigen remains unidentified. Base qualities are not at hand, and no much larger clone is one base apart. V is pared back by 10 bases and J by 4 bases, with 16 bases lying between the germline termini. The CDR3 runs 13 amino acids, cysteine and phenylalanine included. The entry retains the CDR3 DNA only, 39 bases that are in frame from base 1. Looking up the germline V gene yields CDR1 MDHEN and CDR2 SYDVKM.

Library construction relied on 5' RACE. The sequencing machine was a NextSeq 500. In the TCR library protocol, a unique molecular identifier was attached to each TCR cDNA molecule so that PCR and sequencing errors could be corrected. The original pipeline was this. TCR identification, UMI-based error correction and CDR3 extraction were all carried out with Decombinator tools. TCRs above a frequency of 2 per 1,000, corresponding to the top 1% of the tumor frequency distribution, were defined as expanded. Each repertoire was subsampled 100 times to 5,000 TCRs, after which Renyi diversity was computed with the R vegan package. CDR3 similarity networks were constructed using string-kernel similarity of amino acid triplets, with links drawn between CDR3s whose pairwise similarity was above 0.82. TCRdb reran the public reads through fastp at Q25 and MiXCR, keeping productive beta chains. Here each entry gathers all rows of one CDR3 protein and keeps the most common genes and DNA. V and J calls and clone size were set by TCRdb, not the authors. The table for this sample lists 36,000 or so distinct CDR3 sequences; approximately 5.2% of them were counted only once. The top ten clonotypes cover less than 35% of the sample.

This specimen consisted of PBMCs, obtained at surgery. This TCR derives from a female donor with early-stage non-small cell lung cancer. The chain couples TRBV28 to TRBJ1-1; TRBD1 is perhaps the D gene, given 6 matching bases. The CDR3 region: CATGRGAATEAFF. Here is the DNA: TGTGCCACGGGACGGGGGGCGGCCACTGAAGCTTTCTTT.